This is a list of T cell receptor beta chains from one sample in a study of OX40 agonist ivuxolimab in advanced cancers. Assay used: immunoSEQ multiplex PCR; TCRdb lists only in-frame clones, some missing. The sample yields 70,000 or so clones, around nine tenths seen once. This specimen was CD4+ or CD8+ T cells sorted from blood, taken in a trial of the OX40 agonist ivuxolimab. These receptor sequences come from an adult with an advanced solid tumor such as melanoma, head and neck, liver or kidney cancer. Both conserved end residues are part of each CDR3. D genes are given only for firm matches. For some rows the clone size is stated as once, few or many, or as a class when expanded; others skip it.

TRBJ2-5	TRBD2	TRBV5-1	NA	TGCGCCAGCAGCTTGGGCGGGAGGGCACAAGAGACCCAGTACTTC	CASSLGGRAQETQYF
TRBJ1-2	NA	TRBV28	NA	TGTGCCAGCAGTTTAACGGGGGGGGCAGGCTACACCTTC	CASSLTGGAGYTF
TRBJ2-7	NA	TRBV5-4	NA	TGTGCCAGCACCACGGGGCGTGGGGCCCCCTCCTACGAGCAGTACTTC	CASTTGRGAPSYEQYF
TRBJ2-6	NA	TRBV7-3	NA	TGTGCCAGCAGCTTAACAGGGGCCCTTTACTCTGGGGCCAACGTCCTGACTTTC	CASSLTGALYSGANVLTF
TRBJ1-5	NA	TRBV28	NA	TGTGCCAGCAGTGACCCGGGTACGGGTCAGCCCCAGCATTTT	CASSDPGTGQPQHF
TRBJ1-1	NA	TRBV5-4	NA	TGTGCCAGCAGCTTGTTTATCGCGGGGGCTGAAGCTTTCTTT	CASSLFIAGAEAFF
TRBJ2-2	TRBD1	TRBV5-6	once	TGTGCCAGCAGCCTTCAGACAGGGCCCACCGGGGAGCTGTTTTTT	CASSLQTGPTGELFF
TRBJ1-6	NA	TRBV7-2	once	TGTGCCAGCAGCTTATTCGCGTCGGGAGGCTATAATTCACCCCTCCACTTT	CASSLFASGGYNSPLHF
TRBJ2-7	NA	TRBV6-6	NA	TGTGCCAGCAGTTATTTACAGACAGGCCAGGCCTACGAGCAGTACTTC	CASSYLQTGQAYEQYF
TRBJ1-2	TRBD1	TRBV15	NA	TGTGCCACCAGCAGAGATCTGCCGGGACAGATTTATGGCTACACCTTC	CATSRDLPGQIYGYTF
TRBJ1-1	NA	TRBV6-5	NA	TGTGCCAGCAGTTTGACAGACTTGAACACTGAAGCTTTCTTT	CASSLTDLNTEAFF
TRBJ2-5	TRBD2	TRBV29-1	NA	TGCAGCGTGGCAGCGTCTAGCGGGGACCAAGAGACCCAGTACTTC	CSVAASSGDQETQYF
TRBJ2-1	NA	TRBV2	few	TGTGCCAGCAGAGACAGGTCCCAATACAATGAGCAGTTCTTC	CASRDRSQYNEQFF
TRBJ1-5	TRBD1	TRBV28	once	TGTGCCAGCACCCCGGACAGGGGATACAATCAGCCCCAGCATTTT	CASTPDRGYNQPQHF
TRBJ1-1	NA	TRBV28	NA	TGTGCCAGCAGTTTCCCAGCAGGGATGAACACTGAAGCTTTCTTT	CASSFPAGMNTEAFF
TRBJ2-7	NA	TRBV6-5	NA	TGTGCCAGCATGCTAAACAAGGGCGGGTTGGAGCAGTACTTC	CASMLNKGGLEQYF
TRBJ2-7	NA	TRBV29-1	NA	TGCAGCGTAAAACAGGTAGGCGCCTCGGTGGAGCAGTACTTC	CSVKQVGASVEQYF